Below are 10 T cell receptor beta chains sequenced from a single sample in a study of T cell responses to AZD1222 COVID-19 vaccine (dated by TCRdb to the early 2020s). Libraries were prepared through the immunoSEQ multiplex PCR assay. TCRdb obtained this table from immuneACCESS and retained in-frame rearrangements with V and J assigned. These tables miss some clones; where compared with another copy, unresolved V genes account for less than half of the shortfall, and the remainder is unexplained. For this sample the table gives 150,000 to 200,000 clones, of which roughly 90% were detected only once. The top ten clones comprise under 1.5% of the sample. The sample's time point label is to be understood as: about 28 days (+/-7) after the second vaccine dose. The sample was peripheral blood, taken 28 days after the second AZD1222 dose. All receptors derive from an adult who received the AZD1222 COVID-19 vaccine.

The chain links TRBV5-8 to TRBJ2-1; 10 bases map to TRBD2. The V and J ends lost 0 bases and 4 bases, in that order; junction bases with no gene match: 1. The CDR3 totals 15 residues. The V gene's germline CDR1 is SGHTS and CDR2 YDEGEE. CDR3 DNA sequence: TGTGCCAGCAGCTTGGCACTAGCGGGATACAATGAGCAGTTCTTC. Protein product: CASSLALAGYNEQFF.

The chain is built from TRBV11-3 and TRBJ2-5; TRBD2 agrees at 12 bases. After removal of 5 bases from V and 0 bases from J, the junction contained 7 bases not matched to a gene. The germline gives CDR1 SGHNT, CDR2 YENEEA. CDR3 size: 17 residues. CDR3 nucleotide sequence: TGTGCCAGCAGCCAAGGACTAGCGGGGATGTACCAAGAGACCCAGTACTTC. It yields the protein CASSQGLAGMYQETQYF.

The chain carries TRBV13 and TRBJ2-2, with 7 bases fitting TRBD2. Germline trimming cut 1 base from V and 1 base from J; bases unmatched to any gene: 6. The CDR3 is made up of 17 amino acids. Germline-derived CDR1 and CDR2 are PRHDT and FYEKMQ (reference sequence). The CDR3 is CASSLAISGRNTGELFF. The DNA of the CDR3 is TGTGCCAGCAGCTTAGCCATTAGCGGGCGGAACACCGGGGAGCTGTTTTTT.

This clone was detected only once. The gene calls are TRBV19 and TRBJ2-1, with D perhaps matching TRBD2 (6 bases). Trimming pared 3 bases from V and 0 bases from J, leaving 15 bases between. Germline values: CDR1 LNHDA, CDR2 SQIVND (reference sequence). This CDR3 comprises 17 residues. Here the CDR3 reads CASSIPGTESSYNEQFF. The CDR3 DNA sequence: TGTGCCAGTAGTATCCCCGGGACTGAGAGCTCCTACAATGAGCAGTTCTTC.

The chain is built from TRBV5-5 and TRBJ1-2, with D perhaps matching TRBD1 (6 bases). V was clipped by 1 base and J by 0 bases, with 10 bases between them. Per germline, CDR1 SGHKS and CDR2 YYEKEE (reference sequence). The CDR3 sequence is 15 residues long. The CDR3 DNA reads TGTGCCAGCAGCTTGTCCCGGACAGCTAACTATGGCTACACCTTC. Translating gives CASSLSRTANYGYTF.

This rearrangement joins TRBV4-2 to TRBJ1-1, with D possibly matching TRBD1 (5 bases). This CDR3 contains 13 residues. Germline V gives CDR1 LGHNA, CDR2 YNFKEQ. Trimming removed 0 bases at V and 8 bases at J, with 10 bases between. The CDR3 here is CASSQEGGEEAFF. CDR3 bases: TGTGCCAGCAGCCAAGAAGGAGGGGAGGAAGCTTTCTTT.

About this clone itself: Other DNA variants within this sample encode the same CDR3. This chain links TRBV27 with TRBJ1-3; D is undetermined. CDR1 MNHEY and CDR2 SMNVEV come from the germline V gene (reference sequence). Trimming removed 3 bases from V and 4 bases from J, with 1 base in between. This CDR3 spans 11 amino acids. The DNA for the CDR3 is TGTGCCAGCAGTTTCGGAAACACCATATATTTT. Translated, it gives CASSFGNTIYF.

The V gene is TRBV6-7, the J gene TRBJ2-7; D is unclear. TRBV6-7 is recorded as an ORF, its role being uncertain. Between the trimmed V and J ends, which lost 2 bases and 2 bases, there was a span of 7 bases. The CDR3 covers 13 residues. The CDR3 region is CASSYITTYEQYF. The CDR3 DNA reads as TGTGCCAGCAGTTACATTACAACCTACGAGCAGTACTTC.

This clone was found once. This chain links TRBV10-1 with TRBJ2-7, with D tentatively TRBD1 (6 bases). Germline values: CDR1 WNHNN, CDR2 SYGVQD (reference sequence). V lost 2 bases, J lost 5 bases, and 10 bases lay in between. This CDR3 has 13 residues. CDR3 coding DNA: TGCGCCAGCAGTGAGGTCCAGGGGAACGAGCAGTACTTC. It translates to CASSEVQGNEQYF.

The chain employs TRBV7-9 and TRBJ1-2; perhaps TRBD1 as D (5 bases). Germline V gene sequence: CDR1 SEHNR, CDR2 FQNEAQ (reference sequence). V was shortened by 2 bases and J by 5 bases, with 9 bases between the two germline ends. The CDR3 is 13 residues long. The CDR3 bases are TGTGCCAGCAGCTTATCGGACACTTATGGCTACACCTTC. Translation: CASSLSDTYGYTF.